The TCR beta chain described here comes from a study of cytomegalovirus exposure and HLA in healthy donors. Looking at the study overall: Some 85 million unique TCRs, all from HLA-typed donors, were included in an early release of the data.

PCR used 60 Vbeta primers and 13 Jbeta primers. The table came from immunoSEQ multiplex PCR; TCRdb's copy has only in-frame clones and leaves some out. This sample lists about 72,000 clones; its ten largest clones have about 5%. In regard to this clone: The antigen remains undetermined.

Study-level findings and limits: Most subjects had HLA-A and HLA-B alleles reportedly predicted accurately by TCR beta sequences. Sequencing likely produced, as an artifact, a cluster of highly shared sequence variants.

The CDR3 runs to 17 residues. Trimming left V 4 bases short and J 2 bases short, with 20 bases between. CDR1 PRHDT and CDR2 FYEKMQ come from the germline V gene (reference sequence). This receptor was identified in a woman in her forties in good health and CMV-seropositive. The chain couples TRBV13 to TRBJ1-2, with D possibly being TRBD1 (5 bases). Sequencing was done on a sample of PBMCs. CDR3 residues: CASSSKPHRTSNYGYTF. The DNA for the CDR3 is TGTGCCAGCAGCTCTAAACCCCATCGGACATCGAACTATGGCTACACCTTC.